This T cell receptor beta chain derives from a study of cytomegalovirus exposure and HLA in healthy donors (dated by TCRdb to 2016 to 2017). Background for the entire study: According to an earlier analysis of several hundred of the donors, 200 million or so T cells yielded 120 million or so unique TCR beta sequences and more than 250 Gb of sequence data. An early release covering roughly 640 HLA-typed donors comprised about 290 gigabases of sequencing data and 65 million to 100 million unique TCR sequences. Of the roughly 400 genotyped donors, 80% to 90% were placed in the genetic ancestry cluster associated with self-reported Caucasian donors. The aim of the study was to test whether cataloging public T cell receptors could identify signatures of past pathogen exposure. The T cell repertoires of under 750 subjects were profiled by immunosequencing and related to cytomegalovirus serostatus. A separate validation cohort of roughly 130 different subjects was used in addition to the roughly 700-subject first cohort. High-throughput TCR immunosequencing, statistical association of individual TCRs with disease status, and machine learning were combined to predict cytomegalovirus infection status. A later analysis re-examined previously published TCR beta repertoires from 610 or so donors and added high-resolution HLA genotyping to investigate patterns of TCR occurrence. Rather than drawing on any new phenotypic data, the later analysis identified candidate immune exposures from TCR beta sequences and the way those sequences occurred across donors. To decide whether each TCR beta V gene segment behaved as functional or pseudogenic, an earlier analysis of 587 of the donors relied on high-throughput TCR beta sequencing. Donor age, sex, ethnicity and CMV serostatus were compiled together with the repertoire data. In a later genetic analysis, genome-wide SNP genotypes for about three fifths of the roughly 670 donors were used, and that subset was treated as a discovery cohort. All discovery cohort repertoires had been generated on a single sequencing platform. Both class I and class II loci were covered by HLA typing, at four-digit resolution. The number of typed donors differed by locus: roughly 620-630 for A, B, C, DRB1 and DQB1; 500 to 550 for DQA1; roughly 600 for DPA1; and about 450 for DPB1. Four or five DR-DQ haplotypes were handled as single units for association and clustering because linkage in the cohort was strong. Across some 400 genotyped donors of the cohort, an average of about 250,000 unique TCR beta nucleotide sequences per donor were sequenced, and roughly a sixth of those sequences were non-productive. Paper-wide results and their limitations: A further reported finding was that TCR beta sequences accurately predicted the HLA-A and HLA-B alleles for most subjects in the first cohort. A group of highly shared sequence variants was considered likely to be a technical artifact of the sequencing pipeline. Some IMGT-functional V segments, including TRBV6-2 and TRBV6-3, could not be distinguished by the 87-base-pair reads and were therefore excluded. Roughly uniform sequencing depth across donors was assumed in presence/absence analyses, although this assumption may not hold. Most TCR sequences were seen in very few donors, while some public TCRs were found in many individuals. According to a later genetic analysis, donors in an Asian-associated ancestry cluster had fewer N-insertions in productive TCRs than the approximately 670-donor mean. Only TCR beta chains were sequenced in this cohort, and the absence of alpha or paired-chain data limited detectable features. A later analysis found that TCR association rates varied across HLA loci, with DRB1 alleles showing the most associated TCRs and HLA-C alleles the fewest. In a later analysis, HLA-associated TCR beta chains showed more clonal expansion and lower generation probabilities than non-associated chains that were equally common. Assigning TCR associations to individual alleles was difficult when HLA alleles, especially DR and DQ, strongly co-occurred. In a later analysis, several top co-occurrence clusters were reported to appear linked to parvovirus B19, influenza, CMV and Epstein-Barr virus. At a false discovery rate of 0.05, a later analysis linked about 17,000 TCR beta sequences to specific HLA alleles. The study gave a list of 150 to 200 TCR beta chains associated with cytomegalovirus. According to the authors, the approach could potentially be generalized to other disease states and immunological phenotypes. A later genetic analysis associated a missense DCLRE1C variant with V-gene and J-gene trimming of TCR beta chains, and an independent cohort replicated the association. In an earlier analysis of under 600 of the donors, most TCR beta V segments were observed in productive rearrangements about 90% or about 30% of the time, broadly matching IMGT annotations. Because counts were too low, some 16 rarely observed V segments, including chromosome 9 orphons, were excluded from the earlier analysis of some 590 of the donors. In vitro tests confirmed that a few of the cytomegalovirus-associated TCR beta chains recognize cytomegalovirus antigens. In a later analysis, most CMV-associated TCR beta chains were found to appear HLA-restricted, with HLA associations seemingly driven largely by CMV exposure. HLA typing was unavailable for some donors at each locus, so association tests used only the typed subset. Correlated functional status among segregating V segments might be attributable to linkage disequilibrium, but an unknown experimental factor could not be ruled out. For the cohort, immune exposure information was limited to CMV serostatus. Cytomegalovirus status was reported to be diagnosed by the classifier with high specificity and sensitivity in both the original and validation cohorts.

As concerns this clone: Its target antigen remains unknown. There are no base qualities to consult, and no much larger clone falls within one base.

The library came from the immunoSEQ multiplex PCR assay. For the multiplex PCR, a mixture combining 60 forward primers for TCR Vbeta segments and 13 reverse primers for TCR Jbeta segments was used. A multiplex PCR assay on genomic DNA amplified the CDR3 region of rearranged TCR beta genes. Amplified TCR beta libraries were sequenced as 87-base-pair reads on the Illumina HiSeq System. Regarding the original processing steps: A later analysis tallied 70 million to 100 million unique TCR beta chains across the 660 or so repertoires, and approximately 12 million of those chains were shared by two or more donors. A nearest-neighbor algorithm error-corrected the raw reads and collapsed the reads into unique sequences, merging closely related sequences to remove PCR and sequencing errors. CDR3 sequences were aligned to IMGT reference sequences to assign V, D and J gene segments. For a sequence to be retained, a match of at least six nucleotides to both a V gene segment and a J gene segment was required. A rearrangement was called productive if the CDR3 had no stop codons and remained in frame with V and J, and every other rearrangement was called non-productive. Following IMGT convention, CDR3 was defined as the stretch from the second conserved V-encoded cysteine up to the conserved J-encoded phenylalanine. The earlier analysis of some 550 of the donors excluded any sequence lacking an unambiguous match to a single V gene segment. In an earlier analysis of about 590 of the donors, a V segment was called functional when productive rearrangements were above 56.7%, and segregating when the standard deviation between donors exceeded 5%. To diagnose cytomegalovirus status from the catalog of TCR beta chain sequences, a statistical classification framework was built. V and J gene assignment, in a later analysis, came from comparing TCR nucleotide sequences with IMGT/GENE-DB human TR gene sequences. A later analysis assigned CDR3 sequences and most-parsimonious VDJ recombination scenarios with the TCRdist pipeline. In a later analysis, every TCR beta chain was defined by the combination of its CDR3 amino acid sequence and its V-gene family, and reads without a unique V-gene family were dropped. To address suspected cross-contamination and a sequencing artifact, a later analysis removed several hundred highly shared, low-generation-probability nucleotide sequences. For each public chain, a later analysis derived a clonal expansion index from normalized ranks of inferred template counts within each repertoire. In a later analysis, generation probabilities were computed with a VDJ recombination model fitted to out-of-frame rearrangements, and the resulting probabilities were checked against IGoR. Hypergeometric tests were used in a later analysis to score TCR-TCR, TCR-HLA and TCR-CMV co-occurrence, with a repertoire-size bias correction applied to the TCR pairs. In a later analysis, false discovery rates were estimated by permuting HLA or CMV assignments 20 times. In a later analysis, co-occurring TCRs were grouped using DBSCAN, with TCRdist sequence similarity added in when clustering inside HLA-allele-positive subsets. Repertoires with fewer than 30,000 or more than 120,000 public chains were left out of co-occurrence clustering, as were a few repertoires with anomalous nucleotide sharing. The table comes from immuneACCESS by way of TCRdb, which keeps in-frame sequences with V and J called. Part of the clones is missing from these tables; in studies checked, under half for an unresolved V gene and the rest for unknown reasons. The DNA gave D and trimming, while V, J and clone size come from that table. Within this sample are about 130,000 clones, with about 74% of them counted one time only. The ten largest clones capture about 2.9% of the sample.

The cohort was made up of several hundred healthy bone marrow donors. Cohort members were all nominally healthy when sampled, although unrecorded immune exposures were likely present. The donor tested CMV seronegative, placing the donor among the 350 or so seronegative members of the cohort. Every donor gave a peripheral blood sample, and the peripheral blood mononuclear cells from that sample were used for TCR beta sequencing. The Qiagen DNeasy Blood Extraction Kit was used to extract genomic DNA from the blood cell samples. The CDR3, from cysteine to phenylalanine, totals 13 residues. Here the CDR3 DNA is all that survives: 39 bases in frame from base 1. Trimming takes 1 base from V and 4 bases from J, and the germline ends sit 7 bases apart. According to the germline V gene, CDR1 reads LGHNA and CDR2 reads YSLEER.

This receptor was identified in a middle-aged man in good health and CMV-seronegative. Sequenced material: PBMCs. Recombination linked TRBV4-3 to TRBJ1-2; confidence is insufficient to name the D gene. The CDR3 protein: CASSQGAGYGYTF. The DNA reads TGCGCCAGCAGCCAAGGCGCAGGCTATGGCTACACCTTC.